This TCR beta chain was sequenced in a study of cytomegalovirus exposure and HLA in healthy donors. The PCR had 60 Vbeta and 13 Jbeta primers. Using immunoSEQ multiplex PCR, the repertoire was profiled, and TCRdb retains in-frame clones only, with some absent. The sample lists 100,000 to 150,000 clones, under 80% seen once, with approximately 30% in the top ten. The CDR3 spans 15 residues. Germline CDR1 SEHNR, CDR2 FQNEAQ (reference sequence). The ends were cut back, 5 bases at V and 4 bases at J, with 14 bases in the middle. The chain has TRBV7-9 and TRBJ1-4; D not certain. Sample: PBMCs. This receptor was obtained from a man aged 60 to 69 in good health and CMV-seropositive. CDR3 bases: TGTGCCAGCAGCGCCGCTGCCCGCGATAATGAAAAACTGTTTTTT. This gives the protein CASSAAARDNEKLFF. The entire variable domain, with the rest obtained from reference TRBV7-9 and TRBJ1-4, is as follows: DTGVSQNPRHKITKRGQNVTFRCDPISEHNRLYWYRQTLGQGPEFLTYFQNEAQLEKSRLLSDRFSAERPKGSFSTLEIQRTEQGDSAMYLCASSAAARDNEKLFFGSGTQLSVL.